This T cell receptor beta chain was profiled in a study of blood T cell repertoires in COVID-19. Recruitment covered roughly 22 US areas and drew participants whose ages spanned about 18 to 95 years. Categorization into cohorts depended on clinical history that participants reported. For recovered donors of Cohort 3, there were two negative PCRs, clearance, or symptom resolution. Germline V gene data show CDR1 as MNHEY and CDR2 as SMNVEV (reference sequence). V was trimmed by 6 bases and J by 0 bases, leaving 18 bases between them. CDR3 length: 16 residues. Original processing methods: Amplified reference gene primers provided the basis for estimating nucleated cell counts. Measured with immunoSEQ multiplex PCR; TCRdb has only the in-frame clones, and not every one. V, J and clone size were drawn from that table, and D and trimming were deduced from the DNA. The table includes around 390,000 clones, approximately 87% detected once.

This receptor was obtained from a woman aged 50 to 60 who had recovered from COVID-19. The chain has TRBV27 and TRBJ2-7; possible D gene TRBD1, 6 bases. Sequencing was performed on PBMCs or T cells enriched from blood (not recorded which). In DNA, the CDR3 is TGTGCCAGCAGCGAGGGGCCCGGGACAATCTCCTACGAGCAGTACTTC. This codes for CASSEGPGTISYEQYF.